These 29 T cell receptor beta chains were all obtained from the same sample, sequenced in a study of blood T cell repertoires in COVID-19. Generated by immunoSEQ multiplex PCR, the TCRdb table keeps only in-frame clones and is missing some. This table has hundreds of thousands of clones, more than 70% appearing once. Sequencing was performed on peripheral blood. The receptors stem from a woman in her 30s with COVID-19, enrolled during active disease.

The rearrangement links TRBV19 to TRBJ2-2, with 7 bases lining up with TRBD1. The CDR3 is 17 residues long. From germline, CDR1 is LNHDA and CDR2 SQIVND (reference sequence). The V and J ends lost 3 bases and 3 bases, in that order; junction bases with no gene match: 10. Here the CDR3 DNA reads TGTGCCAGTAGTATCTTATTTAGGGGGCCGGACACCGGGGAGCTGTTTTTT. Encoded protein: CASSILFRGPDTGELFF.

The chain is built from TRBV5-1 and TRBJ1-6; 12 bases match TRBD1. The germline V gene has CDR1 SGHRS and CDR2 YFSETQ. The ends lost 7 bases at V and 10 bases at J; junction bases unmatched: 15. CDR3 length: 17 amino acids. In DNA, the CDR3 is TGCGCCAGCCGGGCAGAAACCGGGACAGGGGGCAGCTCACCCCTCCACTTT. Amino acids: CASRAETGTGGSSPLHF.

The chain is built from TRBV19 and TRBJ1-6; D gene uncertain. The CDR3 runs 17 residues. Germline CDR1 and CDR2: LNHDA and SQIVND (reference sequence). V was clipped by 1 base and J by 0 bases, with 10 bases between them. CDR3 sequence reads: CASSIGHQSSYNSPLHF. The CDR3 DNA is TGTGCCAGTAGTATAGGACACCAGAGCTCCTATAATTCACCCCTCCACTTT.

Note on this clone: Its ends do not fully match the called genes, so a read error is possible. The chain joins TRBV11-2 to TRBJ2-3, with 9 bases lining up with TRBD2. CDR3 length equals 18 residues. Germline CDR1 reads SGHAT; CDR2 reads FQNNGV. The CDR3 region has the DNA TGTGCCAGCAGCTTAGAGTTTAGCGGGGGCGGGAGCATAGATACGCAGTATTTT. Its translation is CASSLEFSGGGSIDTQYF.

The V call is TRBV7-8, the J call TRBJ1-1, with 7 nucleotides matching TRBD1. The CDR3 spans 14 residues. Trimming removed 3 bases from V and 1 base from J; junction bases left unmatched: 2. Per germline, CDR1 SGHVS and CDR2 FQNEAQ. The CDR3 DNA reads as TGTGCCAGCAGCTTGACAGGGACGAACACTGAAGCTTTCTTT. Its translation: CASSLTGTNTEAFF.

This clone was detected only once. The chain carries TRBV2 and TRBJ2-7, with 8 nucleotides matching TRBD1. With 1 base clipped from V and 6 bases from J, the junction kept 5 bases outside the gene matches. The CDR3 spans 14 residues. The germline V gene encodes CDR1 SNHLY and CDR2 FYNNEI. The CDR3: CASSEGTGRGEQYF. CDR3 in DNA: TGTGCCAGCAGTGAAGGGACAGGGCGCGGCGAGCAGTACTTC.

The CDR3 is CASSLGYGSYNSPLHF. The CDR3 bases are TGTGCCAGCAGCTTAGGGTACGGCTCCTATAATTCACCCCTCCACTTT. This chain uses TRBV11-2 with TRBJ1-6; D gene ambiguous. The CDR3 contains 16 residues. Germline assignment: CDR1 SGHAT and CDR2 FQNNGV. V was cut by 1 base and J by 0 bases, with 7 bases left in between.

The chain recombines TRBV6-5 with TRBJ1-6; 9 bases fit TRBD1. V was clipped by 8 bases and J by 8 bases; unmatched bases: 10. The CDR3 contains 15 residues. Germline lookup yields CDR1 MNHEY and CDR2 SVGAGI. CDR3 sequence: CASQTDRGAYSPLHF. The CDR3 coding sequence is TGTGCCAGCCAGACGGACAGGGGCGCTTATTCACCCCTCCACTTT.

V usage is TRBV19 and J usage is TRBJ1-5; D possibly corresponds to TRBD1 (5 bases). CDR3 size: 15 residues. V was clipped by 6 bases and J by 0 bases, with 12 bases between them. Per germline, CDR1 LNHDA and CDR2 SQIVND (reference sequence). The DNA for the CDR3 is TGTGCCAGTAGCTCAGGGACTCATAGCAATCAGCCCCAGCATTTT. Protein: CASSSGTHSNQPQHF.

The chain's CDR3 is CASSQDWGRATGELFF. CDR3 sequence (DNA): TGTGCCAGCAGCCAAGACTGGGGGAGGGCCACCGGGGAGCTGTTTTTT. This chain uses TRBV4-2 with TRBJ2-2; 7 positions match TRBD2. V was clipped by 0 bases and J by 4 bases; unmatched bases: 5. The CDR3 sequence is 16 residues long. Per germline, CDR1 LGHNA and CDR2 YNFKEQ.

The V and J genes are TRBV7-2 and TRBJ2-4, with 7 bases that match TRBD1. The CDR3 loop spans 16 amino acids. V was pared by 1 base and J by 3 bases, with 6 bases of the junction left unmatched. CDR1 and CDR2 from the germline V gene are SGHTA and FQGNSA. CDR3 in amino acids: CASSLGFGTVKNIQYF. The CDR3 nucleotides read TGTGCCAGCAGCTTAGGGTTTGGGACAGTCAAAAACATTCAGTACTTC.

The CDR3 DNA sequence: TGTGCCAGCAGCCTACGGAGGTTCCACACCGGGGAGCTGTTTTTT. Its translation: CASSLRRFHTGELFF. The chain uses TRBV14 and TRBJ2-2, with a tentative D call TRBD2 (5 bases). Trimming shortened V by 4 bases and J by 3 bases, and 12 bases separated the two germline ends. The CDR3 totals 15 residues. Per the germline V gene, CDR1 is SGHDN and CDR2 is FVKESK.

CDR3 loop: CATSQGVYQPQHF. The CDR3 nucleotides are TGTGCCACCTCCCAGGGGGTGTATCAGCCCCAGCATTTT. The gene calls are TRBV24-1 and TRBJ1-5; 7 bases align to TRBD1. The V gene end was trimmed by 9 bases and the J gene end by 5 bases; junction bases not matched to a gene: 6. The germline gives CDR1 KGHDR, CDR2 SFDVKD. CDR3 size: 13 residues.

The CDR3 nucleotides read TGCGCCAGCAGCCAAGTAGCCAGCGGGAGATCAGATACGCAGTATTTT. This codes for CASSQVASGRSDTQYF. The chain links TRBV4-1 to TRBJ2-3; 8 nucleotides align to TRBD2. CDR3 length: 16 amino acids. Germline assignment: CDR1 MGHRA and CDR2 YSYEKL. V trimming: 1 base; J trimming: 4 bases; junction bases outside the gene matches: 7.

The chain combines TRBV11-2 with TRBJ2-5; weak D call: TRBD2 (5 bases). Germline CDR1 and CDR2: SGHAT and FQNNGV. CDR3 length equals 13 residues. The V and J ends lost 5 bases and 7 bases respectively, with 14 bases between them. CDR3 coding DNA: TGTGCCAGCAGCCCCGAGGGCTACGGGACCCAGTACTTC. Amino acid sequence: CASSPEGYGTQYF.

The chain carries TRBV5-1 and TRBJ2-5, with D possibly TRBD2 on 6 matching bases. Germline loops: CDR1 SGHRS, CDR2 YFSETQ. The V gene lost 0 bases and the J gene lost 7 bases, with 7 bases spanning the gap. This CDR3 is 12 amino acids long. CDR3 in amino acids: CASSLVGGTQYF. The CDR3 DNA sequence: TGCGCCAGCAGCTTGGTCGGGGGGACCCAGTACTTC.

The rearrangement joins TRBV28 to TRBJ1-5; 10 positions match TRBD1. In germline, CDR1 is MDHEN, CDR2 SYDVKM. The CDR3 extends over 14 amino acids. V dropped 10 bases and J dropped 4; count of bases not matched to a gene: 7. CDR3 bases: TGTGCCACGGGACCGGGACAGGGGAATCAGCCCCAGCATTTT. Protein: CATGPGQGNQPQHF.

The chain is built from TRBV7-2 and TRBJ2-1; D is possibly TRBD2 (5 bases). Trimming cost V 2 bases and J 8 bases, with 22 bases left between them. This CDR3 has 17 residues. Germline values: CDR1 SGHTA, CDR2 FQGNSA. The CDR3 reads CASSLLVFGRVRDEQFF. In nucleotides, the CDR3 is TGTGCCAGCAGCTTATTGGTTTTCGGGCGTGTGAGGGATGAGCAGTTCTTC.

The V gene is TRBV6-1, the J gene TRBJ2-7; 9 bases are shared with TRBD1. Trimming cost V 1 base and J 3 bases; bases outside gene matches: 4. The CDR3 extends over 15 amino acids. Germline CDR1 MNHNS, CDR2 SASEGT. The CDR3 region is CASSEGGQGFYEQYF. As DNA, the CDR3 is TGTGCCAGCAGTGAAGGGGGACAGGGTTTCTACGAGCAGTACTTC.

The chain uses TRBV7-9 and TRBJ2-7; no firm D call. This CDR3 is 14 amino acids long. The V and J ends lost 1 base and 1 base respectively, with 8 bases between them. CDR1 and CDR2 from the germline V gene are SEHNR and FQNEAQ (reference sequence). CDR3 region: CASSLVAESYEQYF. CDR3 bases: TGTGCCAGCAGCTTAGTAGCAGAATCCTACGAGCAGTACTTC.

The CDR3 is CASSFGTAYNEQFF. The CDR3 DNA sequence: TGTGCCAGCAGCTTTGGGACAGCTTACAATGAGCAGTTCTTC. The chain uses TRBV5-5 and TRBJ2-1; the match to TRBD1 covers 7 bases. CDR1 is SGHKS, CDR2 YYEKEE, per germline (reference sequence). V shed 2 bases and J 4 bases; nucleotides not matched to a gene: 3. CDR3 length: 14 amino acids.

The chain uses TRBV5-1 and TRBJ2-2, with 9 positions matching TRBD1. The germline V gene encodes CDR1 SGHRS and CDR2 YFSETQ. Trimming at V came to 4 bases and at J to 3 bases, leaving 7 bases not matched to a gene. This CDR3 comprises 16 residues. CDR3 amino acids: CASSPTGGLYTGELFF. In nucleotides, the CDR3 is TGCGCCAGCAGCCCGACAGGGGGGTTGTACACCGGGGAGCTGTTTTTT.

The J gene is TRBJ2-1, the V gene TRBV5-6; the D gene is possibly TRBD2 (6 bases). V was shortened by 0 bases and J by 2 bases, with 9 bases between the two germline ends. The CDR3 sequence is 15 residues long. Germline V gives CDR1 SGHDT, CDR2 YYEEEE. In DNA form, the CDR3 reads TGTGCCAGCAGCTTGGTGCGGGGAACCTACAATGAGCAGTTCTTC. This gives the protein CASSLVRGTYNEQFF.

This sequence joins TRBV5-5 and TRBJ2-6, with D possibly being TRBD2 (7 bases). Per the germline V gene, CDR1 is SGHKS and CDR2 is YYEKEE (reference sequence). The CDR3 spans 19 residues. The V end was cut by 0 bases, the J end by 0 bases, with 16 bases between. The CDR3 DNA sequence: TGTGCCAGCAGCTTGGGTCCTGCGGGGGCCCACTCTGGGGCCAACGTCCTGACTTTC. This encodes CASSLGPAGAHSGANVLTF.

The chain combines TRBV30 with TRBJ2-2, with a possible D match to TRBD2 (5 bases). CDR3 length: 14 amino acids. The V and J ends lost 1 base and 0 bases respectively, with 6 bases between them. Germline CDR1 reads GTSNPN; CDR2 reads SVGIG (reference sequence). The CDR3 spells CAWSGTANTGELFF. The CDR3 nucleotides are TGTGCCTGGAGTGGGACTGCGAACACCGGGGAGCTGTTTTTT.

The CDR3 sequence: CASSQYTGGSYNEQFF. The CDR3 bases are TGTGCCAGCAGCCAATATACGGGGGGGTCCTACAATGAGCAGTTCTTC. This chain joins TRBV14 and TRBJ2-1, with 8 bases fitting TRBD2. The germline V gene has CDR1 SGHDN and CDR2 FVKESK. This CDR3 has 16 amino acids. With 2 bases clipped from V and 1 base from J, the junction kept 4 bases outside the gene matches.

DNA of the CDR3: TGTGCCAGCAGCTATCCTAGCGGGAGTAAGGGTGAGCAGTTCTTC. This gives the protein CASSYPSGSKGEQFF. The chain has TRBV6-2 or TRBV6-3 and TRBJ2-1, with TRBD2 matching over 10 bases. Germline CDR1 MNHEY, CDR2 SVGEGT. V was pared by 6 bases and J by 9 bases, with 11 bases of the junction left unmatched. The CDR3 is 15 residues long.

V is TRBV11-3 and J is TRBJ1-5; tentatively, D is TRBD1 (5 bases). V lost 0 bases and J lost 7, with 13 bases in between. The CDR3 has 15 residues. The germline CDR1 and CDR2 sequences are SGHNT and YENEEA. This CDR3 is CASSLDGGVGQPQHF. The CDR3, as DNA: TGTGCCAGCAGCTTAGATGGAGGGGTTGGACAGCCCCAGCATTTT.

This rearrangement joins TRBV6-5 to TRBJ2-7, with a tentative D call TRBD2 (5 bases). This CDR3 is built from 13 residues. Germline values: CDR1 MNHEY, CDR2 SVGAGI. V lost 6 bases, J lost 1 base, and 10 bases lay in between. CDR3 nucleotides: TGTGCCAGCAGCCGCGGACTTTCCTACGAGCAGTACTTC. This translates into CASSRGLSYEQYF.